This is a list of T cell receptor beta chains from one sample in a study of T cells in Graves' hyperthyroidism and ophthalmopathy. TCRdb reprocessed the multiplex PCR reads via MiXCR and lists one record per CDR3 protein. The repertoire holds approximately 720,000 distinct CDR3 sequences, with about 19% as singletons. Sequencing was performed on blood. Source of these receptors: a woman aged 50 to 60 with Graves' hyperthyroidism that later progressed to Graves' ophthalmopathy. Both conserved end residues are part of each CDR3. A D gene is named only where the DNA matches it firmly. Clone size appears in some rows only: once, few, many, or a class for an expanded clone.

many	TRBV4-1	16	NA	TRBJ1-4	CASSQVNRVQGEKLFF	TGCGCCAGCAGCCAAGTTAACCGGGTCCAGGGAGAAAAACTGTTTTTT
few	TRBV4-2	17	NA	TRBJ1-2	CASSQGGGGMGNYGYTF	TGTGCCAGCAGCCAAGGGGGAGGGGGGATGGGTAACTATGGCTACACCTTC
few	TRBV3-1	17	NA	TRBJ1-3	CASSQGRGRREGNTIYF	TGTGCCAGCAGCCAAGGTAGGGGACGACGAGAGGGAAACACCATATATTTT
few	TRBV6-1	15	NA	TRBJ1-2	CASSESPGNYYGYTF	TGTGCCAGCAGTGAAAGCCCGGGCAACTACTATGGCTACACCTTC
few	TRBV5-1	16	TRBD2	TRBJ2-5	CASSEPRGLAGETQYF	TGCGCCTCCTCAGAGCCCAGGGGACTAGCGGGAGAGACCCAGTACTTC
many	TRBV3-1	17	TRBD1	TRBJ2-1	CASSQGTLGQGNNEQFF	TGTGCCAGCAGCCAAGGAACCCTGGGACAGGGAAACAATGAGCAGTTCTTC
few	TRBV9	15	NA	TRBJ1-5	CASSPGGGWYQPQHF	TGTGCCAGCAGTCCCGGGGGGGGCTGGTATCAGCCCCAGCATTTT
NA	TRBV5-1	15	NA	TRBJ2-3	CASSLGGPGSDTQYF	TGCGCCAGCAGCTTGGGGGGGCCTGGGTCAGATACGCAGTATTTT
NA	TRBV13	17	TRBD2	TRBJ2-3	CASSLDRTSGVGDTQYF	TGTGCCAGCAGCTTAGACCGGACTAGCGGGGTGGGAGATACGCAGTATTTT
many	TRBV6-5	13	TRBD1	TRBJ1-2	CASGTGGLYGYTF	TGTGCCAGCGGGACAGGGGGCCTCTATGGCTACACCTTC
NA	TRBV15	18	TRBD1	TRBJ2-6	CATSRDPDRAPGANVLTF	TGTGCCACCAGCAGAGACCCCGACAGGGCTCCTGGGGCCAACGTCCTGACTTTC
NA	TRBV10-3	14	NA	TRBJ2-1	CAISGMGSENEQFF	TGTGCCATCAGTGGCATGGGGTCTGAGAATGAACAGTTCTTC
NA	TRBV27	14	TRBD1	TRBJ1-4	CASSSPSTGEKLFF	TGTGCCAGCAGTTCCCCCTCGACAGGGGAGAAACTGTTTTTT
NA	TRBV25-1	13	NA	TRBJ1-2	CASSEGESYGYTF	TGTGCCAGCAGTGAGGGGGAAAGCTATGGCTACACCTTC
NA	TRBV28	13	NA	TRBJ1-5	CASRLYQGQPQHF	TGTGCCAGCAGGTTATACCAGGGACAGCCCCAGCATTTT
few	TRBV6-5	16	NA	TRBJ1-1	CASSYDQRTVNTEAFF	TGTGCCAGCAGTTACGACCAAAGGACGGTGAACACTGAAGCTTTCTTT
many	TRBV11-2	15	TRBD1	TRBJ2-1	CASSPGQGCYNEQFF	TGTGCCAGCAGCCCTGGACAGGGCTGCTACAATGAGCAGTTCTTC
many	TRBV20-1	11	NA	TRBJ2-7	CSARENREQYF	TGCAGTGCTAGGGAGAATCGGGAGCAGTACTTC
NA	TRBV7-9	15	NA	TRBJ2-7	CASSRPEGGSYEQYF	TGTGCCAGCAGCCGCCCGGAAGGGGGCTCCTACGAGCAGTACTTC
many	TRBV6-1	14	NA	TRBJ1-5	CASREQVGNQPQHF	TGTGCCAGCAGAGAACAGGTTGGCAATCAGCCCCAGCATTTT
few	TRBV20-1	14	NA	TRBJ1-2	CSARDSRWKSGYTF	TGCAGTGCTAGAGATTCCAGGTGGAAGTCGGGCTACACCTTC
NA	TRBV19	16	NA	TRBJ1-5	CASSKWTVYSNQPQHF	TGTGCCAGTAGTAAGTGGACAGTTTATAGCAATCAGCCCCAGCATTTT
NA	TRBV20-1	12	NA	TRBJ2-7	CSARDEVYEQYF	TGCAGTGCTAGAGATGAGGTTTACGAGCAGTACTTC
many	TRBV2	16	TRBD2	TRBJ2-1	CASSDWLAANYNEQFF	TGTGCCAGCAGTGATTGGCTAGCGGCAAACTACAATGAGCAGTTCTTC
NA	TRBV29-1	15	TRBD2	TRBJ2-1	CSVETSGAGYNEQFF	TGCAGCGTTGAAACTAGCGGGGCAGGCTACAATGAGCAGTTCTTC
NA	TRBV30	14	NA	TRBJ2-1	CAWSVGGDYNEQFF	TGTGCCTGGAGTGTGGGGGGAGACTACAATGAGCAGTTCTTC